Listed below are T cell receptor beta chains from one sample, sequenced in a study of blood T cell repertoires in COVID-19. TCRdb keeps only in-frame clones here, not all; method: immunoSEQ multiplex PCR. The sample shows some 260,000 clones, around 89% of them seen only once. Sequenced: PBMCs or T cells enriched from blood (not recorded which). These receptors were taken from a man in his forties who had recovered from COVID-19. The CDR3 runs from the conserved cysteine through the conserved F or W. The D gene is left open where the match is weak. Expanded clones get a size class; other rows say once, few or many, or leave the size out.

TRBV9	TRBD2	.	TRBJ2-3	CASSVELAGGDTQYF	TGTGCCAGCAGCGTAGAACTAGCGGGAGGGGATACGCAGTATTTT
TRBV11-2	.	.	TRBJ2-2	CASSLAGAGGAGELFF	TGTGCCAGCAGCTTAGCGGGGGCAGGGGGTGCCGGGGAGCTGTTTTTT
TRBV19	.	.	TRBJ2-1	CASSIGARRDSYNEQFF	TGTGCCAGTAGTATAGGAGCTCGGAGGGACTCCTACAATGAGCAGTTCTTC
TRBV7-2	TRBD1	once	TRBJ2-2	CASSRDSRLNTGELFF	TGTGCCAGCAGCAGGGACAGCCGACTGAACACCGGGGAGCTGTTTTTT
TRBV6-1	TRBD1	.	TRBJ1-5	CASSEGTGNNQPQHF	TGTGCCAGCAGTGAGGGGACAGGGAACAATCAGCCCCAGCATTTT
TRBV18	.	.	TRBJ2-7	CASSPLSVRDSYEQYF	TGTGCCAGCTCACCACTGTCGGTCAGGGACTCCTACGAGCAGTACTTC
TRBV19	TRBD1	.	TRBJ2-6	CASSMGQGAGANVLTF	TGTGCCAGTAGTATGGGACAGGGGGCTGGGGCCAACGTCCTGACTTTC
TRBV4-1	TRBD2	.	TRBJ2-3	CASSHRLAGGQRPNTQYF	TGCGCCAGCAGCCATAGACTAGCGGGGGGGCAGAGGCCAAATACGCAGTATTTT
TRBV11-2	.	.	TRBJ1-5	CASSLGLTGSNQPQHF	TGTGCCAGCAGCTTAGGTCTGACAGGTTCCAATCAGCCCCAGCATTTT
TRBV11-2	.	.	TRBJ2-1	CASSNRVLNEQFF	TGTGCCAGCAGTAACAGGGTACTGAATGAGCAGTTCTTC
TRBV30	.	.	TRBJ1-5	CAWSGDLGPQHF	TGTGCCTGGTCAGGGGACCTTGGGCCCCAGCATTTT
TRBV28	.	.	TRBJ2-7	CASNLDGNYEQYF	TGTGCCAGCAACCTGGACGGGAATTACGAGCAGTACTTC
TRBV11-3	TRBD1	once	TRBJ2-7	CASSFLGDRGYEQYF	TGTGCCAGCAGCTTTCTCGGGGACAGGGGGTACGAGCAGTACTTC
TRBV19	TRBD1	.	TRBJ1-5	CASKGGQGGQPQHF	TGTGCCAGTAAGGGAGGACAGGGAGGACAGCCCCAGCATTTT
TRBV30	.	.	TRBJ1-1	CAWSQGGGDTEAFF	TGTGCCTGGAGTCAAGGAGGCGGGGACACTGAAGCTTTCTTT
TRBV4-3	.	.	TRBJ1-1	CASSQDRFMNTEAFF	TGCGCCAGCAGCCAAGATCGGTTCATGAACACTGAAGCTTTCTTT
TRBV27	TRBD1	.	TRBJ2-3	CASSGQGAADTQYF	TGTGCCAGCAGTGGACAGGGTGCGGCAGATACGCAGTATTTT
TRBV6-4	TRBD2	once	TRBJ2-1	CASSRPREEGSFSRGNEQFF	TGTGCCAGCAGCCGACCGCGGGAGGAGGGCTCCTTTAGCCGAGGAAATGAGCAGTTCTTC
TRBV5-4	TRBD2	.	TRBJ2-1	CASSWKRGENNEQFF	TGTGCCAGCAGCTGGAAGCGGGGGGAAAACAATGAGCAGTTCTTC
TRBV18	.	.	TRBJ1-1	CASSPLLTLLMDTEAFF	TGTGCCAGCTCACCTCTATTGACACTCCTTATGGACACTGAAGCTTTCTTT
TRBV28	TRBD1	.	TRBJ2-1	CASRSDRRTYNEQFF	TGTGCCAGCAGATCGGACAGGCGCACCTACAATGAGCAGTTCTTC
TRBV11-2	TRBD1	.	TRBJ1-3	CASSLLGTGDTIYF	TGTGCCAGCAGCTTACTGGGGACAGGGGACACCATATATTTT
TRBV11-3	.	.	TRBJ1-1	CASSRGQGTVRATEAFF	TGTGCCAGCAGCCGTGGGCAGGGGACGGTTCGGGCCACTGAAGCTTTCTTT
TRBV2	.	.	TRBJ2-4	CATSRELAKNIQYF	TGTGCCACCTCCCGGGAATTAGCCAAAAACATTCAGTACTTC
TRBV27	TRBD2	once	TRBJ2-3	CASSFRAPGLAEGTDTQYF	TGTGCCAGCAGTTTTCGGGCTCCGGGACTAGCGGAGGGCACAGATACGCAGTATTTT
TRBV6-1	.	.	TRBJ1-2	CASSERVNAAGYTF	TGTGCCAGCAGTGAGCGGGTAAATGCGGCGGGCTACACCTTC
TRBV5-6	TRBD1	.	TRBJ1-6	CASSRWRTGGSPLHF	TGTGCCAGCAGCCGATGGAGGACAGGGGGCTCACCCCTCCACTTT
TRBV9	TRBD2	.	TRBJ2-4	CASSTGLARNIQYF	TGTGCCAGCAGCACGGGACTAGCACGTAACATTCAGTACTTC
TRBV27	.	.	TRBJ2-7	CASCQTVQEEYEQYF	TGTGCCAGCTGTCAGACAGTCCAGGAAGAGTACGAGCAGTACTTC
TRBV19	TRBD1	.	TRBJ1-1	CASSTYAGGVGAFF	TGTGCCAGTAGTACCTACGCAGGGGGCGTGGGTGCTTTCTTT
TRBV6-2/TRBV6-3	.	.	TRBJ1-5	CASSSRAVNGNQPQHF	TGTGCCAGCAGTTCCAGGGCGGTGAATGGCAATCAGCCCCAGCATTTT
TRBV5-1	.	.	TRBJ1-1	CASSLDQRQYFSTEAFF	TGCGCCAGCAGCTTGGACCAAAGACAATATTTTAGCACTGAAGCTTTCTTT
TRBV12-3/TRBV12-4	.	.	TRBJ2-7	CASSFGHEQYF	TGTGCCAGCAGTTTTGGGCACGAGCAGTACTTC
TRBV19	.	.	TRBJ1-5	CASSSEQGSNQPQHF	TGTGCCAGTAGTAGTGAACAGGGATCCAATCAGCCCCAGCATTTT
TRBV12-3/TRBV12-4	.	.	TRBJ2-4	CASSRGNIQYF	TGTGCCAGCTCAAGGGGAAACATTCAGTACTTC
TRBV23-1	.	once	TRBJ1-4	CASSQPKWAGLDEKLFF	TGCGCCAGCAGTCAACCTAAATGGGCAGGGTTGGATGAAAAACTGTTTTTT
TRBV7-2	TRBD1	few	TRBJ2-5	CASSLVRDRRETQYF	TGTGCCAGCAGCTTAGTCCGGGACAGAAGAGAGACCCAGTACTTC
TRBV5-1	.	.	TRBJ1-4	CARGPGSSNEKLFF	TGCGCCAGGGGGCCCGGGTCGTCTAATGAAAAACTGTTTTTT
TRBV18	TRBD1	.	TRBJ1-5	CASSPPAGQGLNQPQHF	TGTGCCAGCTCACCACCTGCGGGACAGGGACTCAATCAGCCCCAGCATTTT
TRBV18	.	.	TRBJ1-2	CASSPSYRTFKYGYTF	TGTGCCAGCTCACCATCGTACAGGACCTTTAAGTATGGCTACACCTTC
TRBV28	TRBD1	.	TRBJ1-2	CASVVGGKVYGYTF	TGTGCCAGCGTAGTAGGGGGCAAGGTATATGGCTACACCTTC
TRBV5-1	TRBD2	.	TRBJ2-7	CASSTIPGLAGYEQYF	TGCGCCAGCAGCACGATCCCCGGACTAGCGGGCTACGAGCAGTACTTC
TRBV29-1	.	.	TRBJ1-2	CSVEGQGLPDGYTF	TGCAGCGTTGAAGGGCAGGGTCTACCGGATGGCTACACCTTC
TRBV10-1	TRBD2	.	TRBJ2-1	CASSGGLNTYNEQFF	TGCGCCAGCAGTGGGGGACTAAATACCTACAATGAGCAGTTCTTC
TRBV7-3	.	.	TRBJ2-3	CASSRGGGTDTQYF	TGTGCCAGCAGTAGGGGTGGGGGCACAGATACGCAGTATTTT
TRBV7-2	TRBD2	.	TRBJ2-1	CASSSPTSGRLYEQFF	TGTGCCAGCAGCTCCCCGACTAGCGGGAGGTTATATGAGCAGTTCTTC
TRBV5-8	.	.	TRBJ1-5	CASSLVWGGGSNQPQHF	TGTGCCAGCAGCTTGGTTTGGGGAGGCGGTAGCAATCAGCCCCAGCATTTT
TRBV9	TRBD2	.	TRBJ2-3	CASSTGLAVSTDTQYF	TGTGCCAGCAGCACGGGACTAGCGGTGAGCACAGATACGCAGTATTTT
TRBV7-3	.	.	TRBJ2-3	CASSLTVGGIFTDTQYF	TGTGCCAGCAGCTTAACCGTTGGGGGGATCTTCACAGATACGCAGTATTTT
TRBV27	TRBD2	.	TRBJ2-7	CASSFSSGASLFEQYF	TGTGCCAGCAGTTTTTCTAGCGGGGCTAGTCTATTCGAGCAGTACTTC
TRBV5-1	.	.	TRBJ1-3	CASRRTDSGNTIYF	TGCGCCAGCAGAAGGACAGACTCTGGAAACACCATATATTTT
TRBV7-9	.	.	TRBJ1-5	CASSLEEGVSNQPQHF	TGTGCCAGCAGCTTAGAGGAAGGGGTTAGCAATCAGCCCCAGCATTTT
TRBV15	.	.	TRBJ2-1	CATSSEQGINEQFF	TGTGCCACCAGCAGTGAACAGGGTATCAATGAGCAGTTCTTC
TRBV7-2	TRBD1	.	TRBJ1-2	CASSLDRGGGDNYGYTF	TGTGCCAGCAGCTTAGACAGGGGTGGAGGTGATAACTATGGCTACACCTTC
TRBV30	.	.	TRBJ1-3	CAWSTVGNTIYF	TGTGCCTGGAGTACAGTTGGAAACACCATATATTTT